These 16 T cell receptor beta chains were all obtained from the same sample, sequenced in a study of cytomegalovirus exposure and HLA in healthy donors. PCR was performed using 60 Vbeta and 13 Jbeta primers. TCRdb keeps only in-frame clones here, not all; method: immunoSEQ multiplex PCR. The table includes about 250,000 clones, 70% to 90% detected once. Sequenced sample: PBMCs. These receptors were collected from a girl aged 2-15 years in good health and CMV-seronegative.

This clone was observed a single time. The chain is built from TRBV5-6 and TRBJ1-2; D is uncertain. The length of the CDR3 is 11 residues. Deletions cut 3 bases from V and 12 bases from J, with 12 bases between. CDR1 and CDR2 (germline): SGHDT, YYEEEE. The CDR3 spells CASSSARLHTF. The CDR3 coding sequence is TGTGCCAGCAGCTCCGCGAGACTCCACACCTTC.

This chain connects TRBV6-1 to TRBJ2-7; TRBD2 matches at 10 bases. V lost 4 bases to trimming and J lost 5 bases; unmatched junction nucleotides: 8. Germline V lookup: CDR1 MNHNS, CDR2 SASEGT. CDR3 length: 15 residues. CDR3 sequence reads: CASSGLAGATNEQYF. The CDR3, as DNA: TGTGCCAGCAGTGGGCTAGCGGGAGCTACGAACGAGCAGTACTTC.

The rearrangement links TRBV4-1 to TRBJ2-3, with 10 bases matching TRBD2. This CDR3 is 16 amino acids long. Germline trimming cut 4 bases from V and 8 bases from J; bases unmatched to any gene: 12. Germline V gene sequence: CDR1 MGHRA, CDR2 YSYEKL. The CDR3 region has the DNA TGCGCCAGCAGCCCCCTGACTAGCGGGCCATGGTTTACGCAGTATTTT. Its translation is CASSPLTSGPWFTQYF.

Here the CDR3 reads CASSLRSEAFF. The CDR3 nucleotides are TGTGCCAGCAGCCTGCGTAGCGAAGCTTTCTTT. The V call is TRBV7-9, the J call TRBJ1-1; no clear D. V was trimmed by 5 bases and J by 8 bases, leaving 9 bases between them. Germline-derived CDR1 and CDR2 are SEHNR and FQNEAQ (reference sequence). There are 11 residues in the CDR3. The full variable domain, with the rest looked up from reference TRBV7-9 and TRBJ1-1, is DTGVSQNPRHKITKRGQNVTFRCDPISEHNRLYWYRQTLGQGPEFLTYFQNEAQLEKSRLLSDRFSAERPKGSFSTLEIQRTEQGDSAMYLCASSLRSEAFFGQGTRLTVV.

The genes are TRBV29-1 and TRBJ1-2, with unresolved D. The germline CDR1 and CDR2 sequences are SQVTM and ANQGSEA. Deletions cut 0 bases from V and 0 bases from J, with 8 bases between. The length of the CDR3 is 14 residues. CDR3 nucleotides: TGCAGCGTTGAAGATCGATCGGCTAACTATGGCTACACCTTC. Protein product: CSVEDRSANYGYTF.

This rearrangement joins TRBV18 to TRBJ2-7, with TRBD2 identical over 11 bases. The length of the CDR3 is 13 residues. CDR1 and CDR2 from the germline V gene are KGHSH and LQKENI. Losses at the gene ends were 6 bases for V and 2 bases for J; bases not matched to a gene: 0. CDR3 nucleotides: TGTGCCAGCTCTAGCGGGAGGGCCTACGAGCAGTACTTC. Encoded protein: CASSSGRAYEQYF.

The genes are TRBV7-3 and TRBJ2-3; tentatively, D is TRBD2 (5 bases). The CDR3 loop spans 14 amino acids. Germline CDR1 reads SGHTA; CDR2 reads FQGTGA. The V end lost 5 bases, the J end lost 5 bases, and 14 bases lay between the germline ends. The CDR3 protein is CASSLRLGGDTQYF. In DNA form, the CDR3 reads TGTGCCAGCAGCCTAAGGCTAGGAGGAGATACGCAGTATTTT. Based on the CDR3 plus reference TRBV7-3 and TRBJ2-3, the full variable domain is GAGVSQTPSNKVTEKGKYVELRCDPISGHTALYWYRQSLGQGPEFLIYFQGTGAADDSGLPNDRFFAVRPEGSVSTLKIQRTERGDSAVYLCASSLRLGGDTQYFGPGTRLTVL.

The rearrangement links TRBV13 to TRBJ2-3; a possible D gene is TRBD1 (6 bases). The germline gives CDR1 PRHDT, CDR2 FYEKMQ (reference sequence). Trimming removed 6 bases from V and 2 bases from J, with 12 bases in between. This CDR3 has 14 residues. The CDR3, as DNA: TGTGCCAGCAGGGGGGCCCCTTTCACAGATACGCAGTATTTT. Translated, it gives CASRGAPFTDTQYF.

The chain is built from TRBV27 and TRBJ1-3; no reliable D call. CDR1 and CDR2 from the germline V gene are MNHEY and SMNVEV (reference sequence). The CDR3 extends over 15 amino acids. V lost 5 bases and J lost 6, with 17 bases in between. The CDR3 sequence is CASSQSPHPPNTIYF. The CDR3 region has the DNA TGTGCCAGCAGTCAGTCCCCGCACCCCCCAAACACCATATATTTT.

The CDR3 protein is CASSSRVQDSHEQFF. DNA for the CDR3: TGTGCCAGCAGCTCCCGGGTACAGGACAGCCATGAGCAGTTCTTC. The chain carries TRBV7-9 and TRBJ2-1, with D perhaps matching TRBD1 (6 bases). The germline V and J ends were trimmed by 4 bases and 8 bases, with 18 bases remaining between them. The CDR3 consists of 15 residues. Germline values: CDR1 SEHNR, CDR2 FQNEAQ (reference sequence).

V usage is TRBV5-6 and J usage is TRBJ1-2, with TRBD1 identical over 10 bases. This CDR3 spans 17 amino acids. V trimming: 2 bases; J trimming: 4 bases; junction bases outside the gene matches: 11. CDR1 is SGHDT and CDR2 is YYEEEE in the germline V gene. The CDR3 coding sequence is TGTGCCAGCAGCTTATACTCGGGACAGGGGCCGGGCTATGGCTACACCTTC. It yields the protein CASSLYSGQGPGYGYTF.

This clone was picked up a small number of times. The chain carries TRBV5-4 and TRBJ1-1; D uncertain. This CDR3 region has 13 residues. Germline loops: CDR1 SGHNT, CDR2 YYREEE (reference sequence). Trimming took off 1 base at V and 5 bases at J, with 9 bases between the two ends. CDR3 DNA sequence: TGTGCCAGCAGCTTGTCGGAGCAGACTGAAGCTTTCTTT. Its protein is CASSLSEQTEAFF.

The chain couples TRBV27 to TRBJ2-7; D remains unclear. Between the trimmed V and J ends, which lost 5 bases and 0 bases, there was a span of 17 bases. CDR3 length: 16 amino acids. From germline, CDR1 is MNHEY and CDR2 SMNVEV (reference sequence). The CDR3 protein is CASSLPSITGSYEQYF. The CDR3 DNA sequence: TGTGCCAGCAGTCTCCCTTCAATTACGGGCTCCTACGAGCAGTACTTC.

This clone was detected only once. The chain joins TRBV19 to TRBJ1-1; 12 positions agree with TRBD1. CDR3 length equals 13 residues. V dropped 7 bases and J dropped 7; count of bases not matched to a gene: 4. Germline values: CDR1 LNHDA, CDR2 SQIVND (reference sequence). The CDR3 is CASTGQGAGEAFF. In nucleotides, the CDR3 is TGTGCCAGTACGGGACAGGGGGCTGGTGAAGCTTTCTTT.

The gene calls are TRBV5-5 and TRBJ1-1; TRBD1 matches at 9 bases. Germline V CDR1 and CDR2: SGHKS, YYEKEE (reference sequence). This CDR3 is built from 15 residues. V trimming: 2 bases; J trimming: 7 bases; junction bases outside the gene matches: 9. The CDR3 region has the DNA TGTGCCAGCAGCTTTCTGACAGGGGGTTCGGTTGAAGCTTTCTTT. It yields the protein CASSFLTGGSVEAFF.

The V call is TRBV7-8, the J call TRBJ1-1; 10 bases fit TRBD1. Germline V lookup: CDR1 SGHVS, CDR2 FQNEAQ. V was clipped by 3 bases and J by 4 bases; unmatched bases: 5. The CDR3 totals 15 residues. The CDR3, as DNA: TGTGCCAGCAGCTTTCCGGGACAGGGGCCCACTGAAGCTTTCTTT. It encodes CASSFPGQGPTEAFF. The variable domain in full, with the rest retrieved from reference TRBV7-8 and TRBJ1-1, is GAGVSQSPRYKVAKRGQDVALRCDPISGHVSLFWYQQALGQGPEFLTYFQNEAQLDKSGLPSDRFFAERPEGSVSTLKIQRTQQEDSAVYLCASSFPGQGPTEAFFGQGTRLTVV.